A selection of T cell receptor beta chains follows, all from one sample in a study of blood T cells in healthy people across ages. One entry per CDR3 protein results from TCRdb running MiXCR on the 5' RACE reads. Of 750,000 to 1,000,000 distinct CDR3 sequences in the sample, 29% were seen once. This same sample was also taken into another study, of T cells of mothers and their children.

Sequencing input: blood. Every receptor here comes from a woman aged 40 to 49 in good health. Each CDR3 is given with its conserved first and last residue. D genes are given only for firm matches. Some rows mark clone size as missing; the rest say once, few, many or name a class of expanded clone.

>TRBJ2-7|TRBD1|14|many|TRBV19
TGTGCCAGTAGTACCTCGGACAGGTTTTACGAGCAGTACTTC
CASSTSDRFYEQYF
>TRBJ2-1|TRBD1|16|.|TRBV14
TGTGCCAGCAGCCTTGCGACAGGGGGCTTCTACAATGAGCAGTTCTTC
CASSLATGGFYNEQFF
>TRBJ2-3|TRBD2|18|few|TRBV7-8
TGTGCCAGCAGCTTAAGGGGGGGTCTAGCGGGGAGCACAGATACGCAGTATTTT
CASSLRGGLAGSTDTQYF
>TRBJ2-1|TRBD2|17|many|TRBV20-1
TGCAGTGCTAGTGGGACTAGCGGGGGGGAGGCCTACAATGAGCAGTTCTTC
CSASGTSGGEAYNEQFF
>TRBJ1-2|.|12|few|TRBV20-1
TGCAGTGCGAATCCCAGAAACTATGGCTACACCTTC
CSANPRNYGYTF
>TRBJ2-1|.|15|many|TRBV3-1
TGTGCCAGCAGCCAAGATCAAATAGAAGGCAATGAGCAGTTCTTC
CASSQDQIEGNEQFF
>TRBJ1-6|.|16|few|TRBV5-1
TGCGCCAGCAGCTTGGCGGGACTCCGCTATAATTCACCCCTCCACTTT
CASSLAGLRYNSPLHF
>TRBJ1-2|.|14|.|TRBV20-1
TGCAGTGCTAGAGATCCGGGGATTCGAGGAGGCTACACCTTC
CSARDPGIRGGYTF
>TRBJ2-7|TRBD2|15|many|TRBV7-9
TGTGCCAGCAGCTTAGACGGGGGGGCAACCTACGAGCAGTACTTC
CASSLDGGATYEQYF
>TRBJ1-2|.|14|.|TRBV24-1
TGTGCCACCAGTGATTCTGGGCGGATCTATGGCTACACCTTC
CATSDSGRIYGYTF